The sequence of this T cell receptor beta chain was determined in a study of sequential checkpoint blockade in melanoma. The table came from immunoSEQ multiplex PCR; TCRdb's copy has only in-frame clones and leaves some out. Of fewer than 20,000 clones listed, about four fifths are singletons. The treatment is: randomized to nivolumab then ipilimumab (arm A) or the reverse (arm B). Patients had received no earlier DNA-damaging chemotherapy. PBMC sorting kept live CD3+CD8+ cells without CD19 or CD56. The TCR was taken from a human donor with melanoma. The sequencing here drew on CD8+ T cells sorted from blood (inferred from file names), taken from a patient given nivolumab and ipilimumab in sequence.

CDR3 in amino acids: CASSFGGYNEQFF. CDR3 in DNA: TGTGCCAGCAGTTTCGGAGGCTACAATGAGCAGTTCTTC. The chain recombines TRBV27 with TRBJ2-1; D possibly corresponds to TRBD2 (5 bases). Trimming removed 3 bases at V and 3 bases at J, with 6 bases between. The CDR3 sequence is 13 residues long. Germline loops: CDR1 MNHEY, CDR2 SMNVEV (reference sequence).